Listed below are T cell receptor beta chains from one sample, sequenced in a study of blood T cell repertoires in COVID-19. Profiled with immunoSEQ multiplex PCR; TCRdb holds only in-frame clones, not every one. The repertoire includes 200,000 to 250,000 clones, about 85% of them detected once, and around 2% sits in the top ten. The specimen sequenced was peripheral blood. The receptors here all came from a man aged 30-40 years who had recovered from COVID-19. CDR3s include the opening cysteine and the closing phenylalanine or tryptophan. The D gene is left open where the match is weak. The size field is filled for only some rows; it gives once, few, many or a size class.

j_call v_call clone_size d_call cdr3_aa cdr3_nt
TRBJ2-1 TRBV27 . TRBD2 CASSAARGGQFF TGTGCCAGCAGTGCCGCTCGCGGGGGGCAGTTCTTC
TRBJ2-3 TRBV9 . . CASSVASGSTDTQYF TGTGCCAGCAGCGTAGCCAGCGGGAGCACAGATACGCAGTATTTT
TRBJ1-4 TRBV7-9 . TRBD1 CASSLGTDEKLFF TGTGCCAGCAGCCTCGGGACAGATGAAAAACTGTTTTTT
TRBJ2-1 TRBV12-5 once TRBD2 CASAPTPGLVNEQFF TGTGCTAGTGCCCCTACCCCGGGACTAGTCAATGAGCAGTTCTTC
TRBJ1-1 TRBV5-1 . . CASSLGERVNTEAFF TGCGCCAGCAGCTTGGGAGAAAGAGTGAACACTGAAGCTTTCTTT
TRBJ2-3 TRBV18 . . CASSPQTVTDTQYF TGTGCCAGCTCACCACAGACAGTGACAGATACGCAGTATTTT
TRBJ1-1 TRBV5-1 . . CASSLEGGTEAFF TGCGCCAGCAGCTTGGAGGGAGGGACTGAAGCTTTCTTT
TRBJ2-7 TRBV7-8 . . CASSFDTLYEQYF TGTGCCAGCAGCTTCGACACCCTCTACGAGCAGTACTTC
TRBJ2-3 TRBV5-1 . . CASSHAPRDNTDTQYF TGCGCCAGCAGTCATGCCCCACGGGACAACACAGATACGCAGTATTTT
TRBJ1-1 TRBV28 . . CASYRARGTEAFF TGTGCCAGTTACAGGGCTAGGGGCACTGAAGCTTTCTTT
TRBJ2-1 TRBV2 . TRBD2 CASRGLAGLGEQFF TGTGCCAGCAGGGGACTAGCGGGGCTAGGAGAGCAGTTCTTC
TRBJ2-1 TRBV4-1 . . CASSQPRGGDFNEQFF TGCGCCAGCAGCCAACCAAGGGGCGGGGACTTCAATGAGCAGTTCTTC
TRBJ2-3 TRBV7-3 . . CASSLNAGFSTDTQYF TGTGCCAGCAGCTTAAATGCGGGCTTTAGCACAGATACGCAGTATTTT
TRBJ2-3 TRBV18 . TRBD2 CASSPIAGSTDTQYF TGTGCCAGCTCACCAATAGCGGGGAGCACAGATACGCAGTATTTT
TRBJ2-5 TRBV5-1 . TRBD2 CASSSRAGGEETQYF TGCGCCAGCAGCTCGAGGGCGGGGGGTGAGGAGACCCAGTACTTC
TRBJ2-5 TRBV2 . . CASSFRGAETQYF TGTGCCAGCAGTTTTAGGGGCGCGGAGACCCAGTACTTC
TRBJ1-5 TRBV18 . . CASSPTENQPQHF TGTGCCAGCTCACCGACTGAAAATCAGCCCCAGCATTTT
TRBJ1-3 TRBV19 . TRBD1 CASKSRQGAGNTIYF TGTGCCAGTAAATCGAGACAGGGTGCCGGAAACACCATATATTTT
TRBJ1-2 TRBV18 . . CASSQGSDLWKGYTF TGTGCCAGCTCGCAAGGGTCGGACTTATGGAAGGGCTACACCTTC
TRBJ1-1 TRBV24-1 . . CATESRPARGNTEAFF TGTGCCACCGAGAGTAGGCCAGCCAGGGGGAACACTGAAGCTTTCTTT
TRBJ2-1 TRBV6-1 . . CASSELRAESLEFF TGTGCCAGCAGTGAACTCAGGGCTGAAAGTTTGGAGTTCTTC
TRBJ1-1 TRBV19 . . CASSISGGLWVTEAFF TGTGCCAGTAGTATCTCTGGCGGACTCTGGGTCACTGAAGCTTTCTTT
TRBJ1-1 TRBV7-9 . . CASSLYQIQTTEAFF TGTGCCAGCAGCTTATATCAGATCCAAACAACTGAAGCTTTCTTT
TRBJ2-7 TRBV7-8 . TRBD1 CASSFRTGGYYEQYF TGTGCCAGCAGCTTCCGGACAGGGGGGTACTACGAGCAGTACTTC
TRBJ2-5 TRBV5-1 . TRBD2 CASRLAGGVGETQYF TGCGCCAGCAGGCTAGCGGGGGGGGTCGGAGAGACCCAGTACTTC
TRBJ2-1 TRBV4-2 . . CASSTTGNGYYNEQFF TGTGCCAGCAGCACAACGGGAAATGGCTACTACAATGAGCAGTTCTTC
TRBJ1-2 TRBV2 . . CASIEPWARQGYGYTF TGTGCCAGCATCGAACCTTGGGCCAGGCAAGGATATGGCTACACCTTC
TRBJ1-1 TRBV18 . . CASSPVMTRNTEAFF TGTGCCAGCTCACCAGTTATGACAAGGAACACTGAAGCTTTCTTT
TRBJ2-1 TRBV5-1 . TRBD1 CASSLVVGQGAYNEQFF TGCGCCAGCAGCTTGGTGGTAGGACAGGGGGCTTACAATGAGCAGTTCTTC
TRBJ2-6 TRBV4-1 . TRBD2 CARVAGGGANVLTF TGCGCCAGAGTAGCGGGGGGCGGGGCCAACGTCCTGACTTTC
TRBJ2-3 TRBV6-5 . . CATSRTDTQYF TGTGCCACCTCGCGAACAGATACGCAGTATTTT
TRBJ1-4 TRBV21-1 many . CASSKRESLREKLFF TGTGCCAGCAGCAAAAGAGAATCACTTCGTGAAAAACTGTTTTTT
TRBJ1-6 TRBV4-1 . TRBD1 CASSQGSGTGGYNSPLHF TGCGCCAGCAGCCAAGGATCTGGGACAGGGGGCTATAATTCACCCCTCCACTTT
TRBJ2-2 TRBV10-3 . . CAISETRVIRTGELFF TGTGCCATCAGTGAGACCAGGGTTATTAGGACCGGGGAGCTGTTTTTT
TRBJ1-2 TRBV29-1 . . CSVEGRYGYTF TGCAGCGTTGAAGGCAGATATGGCTACACCTTC
TRBJ2-7 TRBV7-8 few . CASSSTRAAYEQYF TGTGCCAGCAGCTCCACCAGAGCGGCCTACGAGCAGTACTTC
TRBJ1-3 TRBV6-6 . . CASSYSEQGNTIYF TGTGCCAGCAGTTATTCCGAACAGGGAAACACCATATATTTT
TRBJ2-6 TRBV4-1 . TRBD2 CASSQDRAGGLSGANVLTF TGCGCCAGCAGCCAAGACCGGGCGGGGGGGCTCTCTGGGGCCAACGTCCTGACTTTC
TRBJ2-7 TRBV19 once TRBD1 CASARTGNHEQYF TGTGCCAGTGCTAGGACAGGGAACCACGAGCAGTACTTC
TRBJ1-2 TRBV21-1 . . CASSKGEGYYGYTF TGTGCCAGCAGCAAAGGTGAGGGCTATTATGGCTACACCTTC
TRBJ1-1 TRBV6-5 . . CASRPGMTGWSEAFF TGTGCCAGCAGACCAGGGATGACCGGGTGGTCGGAAGCTTTCTTT
TRBJ1-6 TRBV6-5 once . CASSYTSVSPLHF TGTGCCAGCAGTTATACGAGCGTCTCACCCCTCCACTTT
TRBJ1-2 TRBV4-1 . TRBD1 CASSLSDRGTGYTF TGCGCCAGCAGCCTATCGGACAGGGGAACTGGCTACACCTTC
TRBJ1-5 TRBV3-1/TRBV3-2 . . CASSQGGASQPQHF TGTGCCAGCAGCCAAGGGGGAGCGAGTCAGCCCCAGCATTTT
TRBJ2-3 TRBV6-5 . TRBD2 CASSNRAGSADTQYF TGTGCCAGCAGTAACCGAGCGGGGTCCGCAGATACGCAGTATTTT